Below, one T cell receptor beta chain is given with its context. Its antigen is unknown. 13 Jbeta primers and 60 Vbeta primers were used for the PCR. The protocol was immunoSEQ multiplex PCR, while the TCRdb copy is restricted to in-frame clones and leaves out a portion. Its table lists approximately 120,000 clones. This record comes from a study of cytomegalovirus exposure and HLA in healthy donors. General study findings and limits: Data from an earlier analysis indicated that most TCR beta V segments were productive either about 87% or about 30% of the time. Among TCR sequences, most were rare, though some public TCRs appeared in many donors.

Germline V gives CDR1 SGHRS, CDR2 YFSETQ. The CDR3 extends over 15 amino acids. Trimming left V 6 bases short and J 5 bases short, with 18 bases between. The chain couples TRBV5-1 to TRBJ2-1, with a weak D call TRBD2 (6 bases). Input material: PBMCs. The sequence was obtained from a man in his forties in good health and CMV-seronegative. CDR3 region: CASTRGAGSHNEQFF. The CDR3 DNA reads as TGCGCCAGCACCCGGGGTGCGGGGAGCCACAATGAGCAGTTCTTC.